This T cell receptor (beta chain) was observed in a study of shared clonotypes between healthy human individuals. Worth noting for this clone: Other DNA sequences of this sample code for an identical CDR3.

In the original processing: Junction-only sequences produced by ImmunoSEQ had no quality scores, so filtering differed. Some clones are missing from TCRdb's copy, which holds only in-frame ones; the method was immunoSEQ multiplex PCR. V and J calls and clone size are given by that table; D and trimming were obtained from the DNA. The sample holds roughly 2,300,000 clones, 85% to 95% seen once. The CDR3 is made up of 13 amino acids. Germline loops: CDR1 SGHRS, CDR2 YFSETQ. Trimming left V 4 bases short and J 0 bases short, with 6 bases between. Healthy HIV-negative adults without recent acute infections or vaccinations served as donors.

The source of this sequence is a man younger than 35 in good health. Some clones in this sample may be carry-over from other donors' samples. The chain couples TRBV5-1 to TRBJ2-3; maybe TRBD2 (5 bases). The sequenced sample was naive CD4+ T cells from PBMCs. As for subset: CD45RA+ positively selected. The CDR3 loop is CASSEGSTDTQYF. The CDR3 DNA reads as TGCGCCAGCAGCGAGGGTAGCACAGATACGCAGTATTTT.